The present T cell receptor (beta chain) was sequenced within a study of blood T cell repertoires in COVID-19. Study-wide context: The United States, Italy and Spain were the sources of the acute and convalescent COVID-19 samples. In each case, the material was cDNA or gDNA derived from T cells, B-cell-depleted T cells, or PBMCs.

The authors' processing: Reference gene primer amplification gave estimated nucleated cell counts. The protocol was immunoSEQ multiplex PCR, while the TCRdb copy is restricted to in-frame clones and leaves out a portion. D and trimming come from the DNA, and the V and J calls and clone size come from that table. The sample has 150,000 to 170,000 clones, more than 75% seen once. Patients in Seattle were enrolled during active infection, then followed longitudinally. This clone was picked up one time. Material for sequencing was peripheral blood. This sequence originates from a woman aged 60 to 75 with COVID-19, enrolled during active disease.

The CDR3 loop is CASSLDRFGSDGYTF. The CDR3 nucleotides are TGTGCCAGCAGTCTCGATCGGTTCGGAAGCGATGGCTACACCTTC. The gene calls are TRBV6-6 and TRBJ1-2; no clear D. Germline-derived CDR1 and CDR2 are MNHNY and SVGAGI (reference sequence). The CDR3 is 15 residues long. Trimming removed 5 bases at V and 6 bases at J, with 19 bases between.